This T cell receptor beta chain was captured in a study of regulatory T cells in long-lasting Graves disease. Documented time point: newly diagnosed GD, antithyroid drugs for less than 3 months. TCR sequences were obtained from RNA taken from PBMCs. Under American Thyroid Association guidelines, Graves' disease was diagnosed. Trimming left V 3 bases short and J 4 bases short, with 9 bases between. The CDR3 contains 13 residues. Germline V gives CDR1 SGHDN, CDR2 FVKESK. TCR beta libraries were built with iRepertoire HTBI primers and Arm-PCR of CDR3 regions. From the multiplex PCR reads, TCRdb called clonotypes with MiXCR, one entry per CDR3 protein. Of some 250,000 distinct CDR3 sequences in the sample, around a sixth are singletons; the top ten hold around 15%. These records were also assigned to another study, of T cells in Graves' hyperthyroidism and ophthalmopathy. From that paper: The study left out patients who had uncontrolled infection, other autoimmune disease, pregnancy or lactation.

Sequenced here: peripheral blood mononuclear cells (PBMCs), sampled at new diagnosis, from a patient treated with antithyroid drugs. This TCR came from a woman younger than 45 with Graves disease. This chain links TRBV14 with TRBJ1-2; D is ambiguous. CDR3 loop: CASSQAGTYGYTF. In DNA form, the CDR3 reads TGTGCCAGCAGCCAGGCCGGTACCTATGGCTACACCTTC.